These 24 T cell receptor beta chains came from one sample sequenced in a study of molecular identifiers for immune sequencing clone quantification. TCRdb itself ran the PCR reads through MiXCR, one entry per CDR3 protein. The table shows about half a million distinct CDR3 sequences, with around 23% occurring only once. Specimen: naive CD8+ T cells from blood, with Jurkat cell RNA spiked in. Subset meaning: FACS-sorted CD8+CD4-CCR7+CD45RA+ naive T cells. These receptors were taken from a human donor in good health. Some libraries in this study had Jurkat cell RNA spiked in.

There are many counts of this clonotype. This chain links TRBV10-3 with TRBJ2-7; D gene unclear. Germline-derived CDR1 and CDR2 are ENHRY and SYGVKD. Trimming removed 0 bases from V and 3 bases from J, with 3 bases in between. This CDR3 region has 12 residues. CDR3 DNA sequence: TGTGCCATCAGTGAGTCCGTCTACGAGCAGTACTTC. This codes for CAISESVYEQYF.

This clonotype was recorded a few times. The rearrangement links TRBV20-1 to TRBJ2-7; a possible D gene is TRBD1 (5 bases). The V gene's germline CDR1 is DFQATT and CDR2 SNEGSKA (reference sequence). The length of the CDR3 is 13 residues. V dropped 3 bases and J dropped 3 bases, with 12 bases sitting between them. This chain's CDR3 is CSASLGDSYEQYF. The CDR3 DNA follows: TGCAGTGCTAGCCTGGGCGACAGCTACGAGCAGTACTTC.

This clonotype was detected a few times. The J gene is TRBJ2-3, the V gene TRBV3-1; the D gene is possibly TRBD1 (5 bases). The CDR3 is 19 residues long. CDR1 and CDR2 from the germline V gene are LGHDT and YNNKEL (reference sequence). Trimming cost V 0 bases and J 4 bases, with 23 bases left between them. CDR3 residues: CASSQDAGWVRVVSDTQYF. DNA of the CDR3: TGTGCCAGCAGCCAAGATGCAGGGTGGGTTCGTGTCGTGTCAGATACGCAGTATTTT.

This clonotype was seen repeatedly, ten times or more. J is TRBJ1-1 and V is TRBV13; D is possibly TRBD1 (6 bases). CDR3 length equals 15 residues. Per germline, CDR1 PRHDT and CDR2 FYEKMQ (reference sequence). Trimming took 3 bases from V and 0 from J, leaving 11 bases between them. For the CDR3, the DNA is TGTGCCAGCAGCTTGTTAACAGGGATGAACACTGAAGCTTTCTTT. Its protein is CASSLLTGMNTEAFF.

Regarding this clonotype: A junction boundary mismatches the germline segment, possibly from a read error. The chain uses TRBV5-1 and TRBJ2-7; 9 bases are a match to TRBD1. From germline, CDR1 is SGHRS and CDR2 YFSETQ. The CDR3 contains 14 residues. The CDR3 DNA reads TGCGCCAGCAGCTTGGGACAGGGGGTGGTCGAGCAGCACTTC. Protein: CASSLGQGVVEQHF.

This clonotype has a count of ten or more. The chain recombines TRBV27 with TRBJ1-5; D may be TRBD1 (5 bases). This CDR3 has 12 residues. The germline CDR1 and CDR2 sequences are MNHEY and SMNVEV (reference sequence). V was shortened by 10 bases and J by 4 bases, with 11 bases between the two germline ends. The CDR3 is CATRRGNQPQHF. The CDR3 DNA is TGTGCCACCAGGCGGGGGAATCAGCCCCAGCATTTT.

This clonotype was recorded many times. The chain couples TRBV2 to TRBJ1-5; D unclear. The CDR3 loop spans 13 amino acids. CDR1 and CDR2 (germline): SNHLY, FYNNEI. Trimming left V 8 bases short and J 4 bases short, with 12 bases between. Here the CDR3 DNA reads TGTGCCAGCGACACAGTTAGTAATCAGCCCCAGCATTTT. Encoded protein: CASDTVSNQPQHF. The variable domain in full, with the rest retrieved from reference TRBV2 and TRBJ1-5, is EPEVTQTPSHQVTQMGQEVILRCVPISNHLYFYWYRQILGQKVEFLVSFYNNEISEKSEIFDDQFSVERPDGSNFTLKIRSTKLEDSAMYFCASDTVSNQPQHFGDGTRLSIL.

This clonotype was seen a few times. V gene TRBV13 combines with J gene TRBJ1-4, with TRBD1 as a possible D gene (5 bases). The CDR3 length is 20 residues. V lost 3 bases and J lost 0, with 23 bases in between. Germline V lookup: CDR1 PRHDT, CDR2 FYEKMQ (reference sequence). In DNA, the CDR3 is TGTGCCAGCAGCTTGAGAGGGGTTGGGGGATATGGTGCAACTAATGAAAAACTGTTTTTT. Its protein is CASSLRGVGGYGATNEKLFF.

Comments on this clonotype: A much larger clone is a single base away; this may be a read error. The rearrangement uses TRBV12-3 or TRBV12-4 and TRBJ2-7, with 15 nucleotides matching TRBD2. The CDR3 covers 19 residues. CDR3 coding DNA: TGTGCCAGCAGTTCCTCGGGACTAGCGGGGGGCCTGGAGGCCTACGAGCAGTCCTTC. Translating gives CASSSSGLAGGLEAYEQSF.

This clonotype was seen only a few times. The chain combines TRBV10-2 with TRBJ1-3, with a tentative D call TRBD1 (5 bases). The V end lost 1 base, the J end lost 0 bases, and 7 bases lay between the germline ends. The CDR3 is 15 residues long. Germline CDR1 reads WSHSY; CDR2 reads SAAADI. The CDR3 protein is CASSEYQGSGNTIYF. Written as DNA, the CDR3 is TGCGCCAGCAGTGAGTACCAGGGCTCTGGAAACACCATATATTTT.

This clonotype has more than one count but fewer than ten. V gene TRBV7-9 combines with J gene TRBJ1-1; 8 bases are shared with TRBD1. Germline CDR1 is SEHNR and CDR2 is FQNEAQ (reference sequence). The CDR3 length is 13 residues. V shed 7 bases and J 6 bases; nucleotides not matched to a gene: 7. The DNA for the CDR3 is TGTGCCAGCACCGAGGGGGACAGGTCTGAAGCTTTCTTT. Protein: CASTEGDRSEAFF.

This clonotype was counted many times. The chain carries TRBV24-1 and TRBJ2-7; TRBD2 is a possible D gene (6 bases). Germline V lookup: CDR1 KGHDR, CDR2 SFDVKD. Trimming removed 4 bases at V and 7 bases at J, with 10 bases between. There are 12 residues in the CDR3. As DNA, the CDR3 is TGTGCCACCAGTGAAGACGGGGGAGAGCAGTACTTC. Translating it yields CATSEDGGEQYF.

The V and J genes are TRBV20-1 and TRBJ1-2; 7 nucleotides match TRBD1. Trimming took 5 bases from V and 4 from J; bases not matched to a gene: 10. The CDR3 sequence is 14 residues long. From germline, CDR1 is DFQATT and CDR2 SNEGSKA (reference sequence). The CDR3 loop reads CSARGTEPSYGYTF. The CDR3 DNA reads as TGCAGTGCTCGCGGGACAGAGCCTAGCTATGGCTACACCTTC.

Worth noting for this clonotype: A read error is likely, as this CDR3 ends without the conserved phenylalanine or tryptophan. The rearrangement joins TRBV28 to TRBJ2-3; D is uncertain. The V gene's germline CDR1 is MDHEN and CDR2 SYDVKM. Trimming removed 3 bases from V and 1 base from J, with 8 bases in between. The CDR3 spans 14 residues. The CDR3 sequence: CASSFLDGTDTQYS. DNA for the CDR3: TGTGCCAGCAGTTTTCTAGACGGCACAGATACGCAGTATTCT.

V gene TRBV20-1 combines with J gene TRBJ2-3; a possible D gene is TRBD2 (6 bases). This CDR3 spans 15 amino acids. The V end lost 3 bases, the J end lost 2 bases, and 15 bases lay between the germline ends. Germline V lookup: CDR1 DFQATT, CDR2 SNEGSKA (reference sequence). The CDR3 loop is CSASYPAGITDTQYF. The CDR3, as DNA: TGCAGTGCTAGTTATCCGGCGGGGATCACAGATACGCAGTATTTT.

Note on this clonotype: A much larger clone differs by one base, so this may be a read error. CDR3 sequence: CSVELINTRELFF. The CDR3 DNA follows: TGCAGCGTTGAACTAATCAACACCAGGGAGCTGTTTTTT. The rearrangement joins TRBV29-1 to TRBJ2-2; D gene uncertain. The germline gives CDR1 SQVTM, CDR2 ANQGSEA. This CDR3 contains 13 residues.

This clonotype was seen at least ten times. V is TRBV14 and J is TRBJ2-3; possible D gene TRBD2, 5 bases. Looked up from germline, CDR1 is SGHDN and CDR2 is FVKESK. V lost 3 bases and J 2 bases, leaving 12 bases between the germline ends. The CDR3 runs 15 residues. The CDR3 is CASSQGAANTDTQYF. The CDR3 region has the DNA TGTGCCAGCAGCCAGGGAGCGGCTAACACAGATACGCAGTATTTT.

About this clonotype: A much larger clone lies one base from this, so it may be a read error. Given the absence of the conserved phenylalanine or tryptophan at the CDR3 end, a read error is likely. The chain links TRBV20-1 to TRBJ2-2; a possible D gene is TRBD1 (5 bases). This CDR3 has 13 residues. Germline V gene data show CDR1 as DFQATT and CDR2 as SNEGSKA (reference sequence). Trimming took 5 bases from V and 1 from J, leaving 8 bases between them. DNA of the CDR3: TGCAGTGCTGTGCAGGGGAACACCGGGGAGCTGTTTTCT. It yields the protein CSAVQGNTGELFS.

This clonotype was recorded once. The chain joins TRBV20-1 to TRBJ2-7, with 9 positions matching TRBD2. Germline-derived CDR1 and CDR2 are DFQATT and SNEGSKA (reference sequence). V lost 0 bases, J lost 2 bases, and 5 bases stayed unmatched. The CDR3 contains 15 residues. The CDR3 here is CSAREPSGTAYEQYF. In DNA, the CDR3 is TGCAGTGCTAGAGAACCTAGCGGGACAGCCTACGAGCAGTACTTC.

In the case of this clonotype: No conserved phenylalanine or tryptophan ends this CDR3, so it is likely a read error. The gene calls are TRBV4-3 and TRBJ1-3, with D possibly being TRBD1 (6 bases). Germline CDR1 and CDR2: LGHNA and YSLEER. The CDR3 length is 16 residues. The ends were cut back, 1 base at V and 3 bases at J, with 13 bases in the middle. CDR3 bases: TGCGCCAGCAGCCAAGGACAGGACAGCTTTGGAAACACCATATATTCT. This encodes CASSQGQDSFGNTIYS.

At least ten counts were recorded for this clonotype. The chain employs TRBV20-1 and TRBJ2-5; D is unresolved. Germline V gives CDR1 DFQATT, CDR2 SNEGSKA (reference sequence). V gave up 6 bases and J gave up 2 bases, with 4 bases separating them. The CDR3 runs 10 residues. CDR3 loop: CSAKQETQYF. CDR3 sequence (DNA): TGCAGTGCCAAACAAGAGACCCAGTACTTC.

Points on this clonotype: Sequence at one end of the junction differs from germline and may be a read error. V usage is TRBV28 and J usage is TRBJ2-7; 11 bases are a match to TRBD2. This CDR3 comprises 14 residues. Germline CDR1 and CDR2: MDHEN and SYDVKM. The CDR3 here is CGSSLAGGPYEQYF. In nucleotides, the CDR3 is TGTGGCAGCAGTTTAGCGGGAGGGCCGTACGAGCAGTACTTC.

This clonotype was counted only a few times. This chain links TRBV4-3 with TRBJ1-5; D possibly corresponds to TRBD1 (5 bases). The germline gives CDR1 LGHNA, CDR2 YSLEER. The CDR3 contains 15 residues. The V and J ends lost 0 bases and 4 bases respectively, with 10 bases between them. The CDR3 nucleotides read TGCGCCAGCAGCCAAGATTGGGGGGGGAATCAGCCCCAGCATTTT. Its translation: CASSQDWGGNQPQHF.

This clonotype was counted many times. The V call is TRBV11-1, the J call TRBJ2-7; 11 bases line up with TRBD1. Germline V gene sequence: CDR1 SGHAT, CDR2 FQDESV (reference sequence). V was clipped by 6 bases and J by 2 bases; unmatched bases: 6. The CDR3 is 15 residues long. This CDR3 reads CASSSGQGVTYEQYF. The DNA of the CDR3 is TGTGCCAGCAGTTCGGGACAGGGGGTAACCTACGAGCAGTACTTC.